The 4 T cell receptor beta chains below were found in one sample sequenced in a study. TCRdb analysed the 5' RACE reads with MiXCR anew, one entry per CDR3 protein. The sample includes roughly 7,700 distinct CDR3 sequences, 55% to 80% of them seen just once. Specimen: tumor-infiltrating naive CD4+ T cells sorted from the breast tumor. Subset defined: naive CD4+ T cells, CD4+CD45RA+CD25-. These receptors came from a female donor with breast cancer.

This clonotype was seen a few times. CDR3 coding DNA: TGTGCCGCCCACTTCTACGAGCAGTACTTC. Its protein product is CAAHFYEQYF. The chain employs TRBV5-6 and TRBJ2-7; D not certain. Per germline, CDR1 SGHDT and CDR2 YYEEEE. V shed 10 bases and J shed 3 bases, with 8 bases lying between them. The CDR3 is 10 amino acids.

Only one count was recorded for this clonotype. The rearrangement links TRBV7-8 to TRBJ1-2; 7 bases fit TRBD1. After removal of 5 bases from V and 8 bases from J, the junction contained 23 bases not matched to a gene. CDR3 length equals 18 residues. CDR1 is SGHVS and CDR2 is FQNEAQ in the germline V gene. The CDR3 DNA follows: TGTGCCAGCAGCCCACGTACTATTAGGCTAGGACAGGAGAGAGGCTACACCTTC. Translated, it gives CASSPRTIRLGQERGYTF.

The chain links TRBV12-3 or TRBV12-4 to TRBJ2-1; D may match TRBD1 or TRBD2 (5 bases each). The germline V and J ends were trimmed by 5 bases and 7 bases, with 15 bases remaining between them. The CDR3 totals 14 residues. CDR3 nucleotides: TGTGCCAGCAGTCCCCAAATGGGGGATAATGAGCAGTTCTTC. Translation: CASSPQMGDNEQFF.

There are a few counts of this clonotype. The CDR3 region is CASSQDQPGTGLTDTQYF. CDR3 in DNA: TGTGCCAGCAGCCAAGATCAGCCCGGGACAGGGCTTACAGATACGCAGTATTTT. This chain uses TRBV3-1 with TRBJ2-3, with 9 bases aligning to TRBD1. This CDR3 is 18 amino acids long. Germline-derived CDR1 and CDR2 are LGHDT and YNNKEL (reference sequence). Trimming took 0 bases from V and 3 from J; bases not matched to a gene: 10.